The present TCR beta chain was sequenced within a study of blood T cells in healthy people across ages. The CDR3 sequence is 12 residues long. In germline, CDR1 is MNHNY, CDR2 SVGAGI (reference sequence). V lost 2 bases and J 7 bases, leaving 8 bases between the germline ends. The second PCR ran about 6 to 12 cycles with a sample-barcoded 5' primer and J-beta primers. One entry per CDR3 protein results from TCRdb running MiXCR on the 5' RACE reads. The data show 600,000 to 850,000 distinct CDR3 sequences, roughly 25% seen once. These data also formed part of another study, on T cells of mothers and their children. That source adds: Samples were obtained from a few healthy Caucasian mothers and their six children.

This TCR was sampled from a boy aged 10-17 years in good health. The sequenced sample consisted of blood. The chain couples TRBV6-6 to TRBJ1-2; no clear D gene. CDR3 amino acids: CASSYEDVGYTF. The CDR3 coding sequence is TGTGCCAGCAGTTACGAGGATGTTGGCTACACCTTC.